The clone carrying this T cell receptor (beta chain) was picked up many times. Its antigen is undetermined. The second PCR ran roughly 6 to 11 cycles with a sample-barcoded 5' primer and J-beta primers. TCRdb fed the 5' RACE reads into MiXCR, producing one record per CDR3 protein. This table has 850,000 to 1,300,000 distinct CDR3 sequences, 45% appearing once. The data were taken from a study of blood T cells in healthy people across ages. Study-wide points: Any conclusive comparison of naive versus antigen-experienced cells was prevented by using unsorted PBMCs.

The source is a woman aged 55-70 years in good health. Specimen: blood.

The CDR3 loop is CASSQQGLTYNEQFF. The CDR3 nucleotides are TGCGCCAGCAGCCAACAGGGGCTCACCTACAATGAGCAGTTCTTC. The chain combines TRBV5-1 with TRBJ2-1, with TRBD1 matching 7 bases. CDR1 is SGHRS and CDR2 is YFSETQ in the germline V gene. The CDR3 length is 15 residues. V shed 4 bases and J 2 bases; nucleotides not matched to a gene: 6.